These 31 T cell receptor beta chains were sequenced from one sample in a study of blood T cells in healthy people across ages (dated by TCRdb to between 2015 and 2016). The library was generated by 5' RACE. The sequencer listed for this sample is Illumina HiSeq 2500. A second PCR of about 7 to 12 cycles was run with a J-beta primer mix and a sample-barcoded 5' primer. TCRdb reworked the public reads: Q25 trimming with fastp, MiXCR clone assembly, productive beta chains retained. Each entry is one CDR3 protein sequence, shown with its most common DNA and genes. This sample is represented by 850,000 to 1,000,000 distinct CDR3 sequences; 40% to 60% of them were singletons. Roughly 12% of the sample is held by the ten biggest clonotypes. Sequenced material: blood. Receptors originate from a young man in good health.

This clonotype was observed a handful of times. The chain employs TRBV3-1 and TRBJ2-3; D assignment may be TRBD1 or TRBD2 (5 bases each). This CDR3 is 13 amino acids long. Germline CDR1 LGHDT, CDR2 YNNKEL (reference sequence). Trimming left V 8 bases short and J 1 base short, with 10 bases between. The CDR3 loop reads CASRDRRTDTQYF. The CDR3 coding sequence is TGTGCCAGCCGGGACCGACGCACAGATACGCAGTATTTT.

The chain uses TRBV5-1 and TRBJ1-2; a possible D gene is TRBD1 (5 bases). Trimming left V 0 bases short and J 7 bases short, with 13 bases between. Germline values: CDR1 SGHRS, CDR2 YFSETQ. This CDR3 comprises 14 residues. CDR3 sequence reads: CASSLEPQGPGYTF. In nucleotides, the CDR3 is TGCGCCAGCAGCTTGGAACCTCAGGGCCCTGGCTACACCTTC.

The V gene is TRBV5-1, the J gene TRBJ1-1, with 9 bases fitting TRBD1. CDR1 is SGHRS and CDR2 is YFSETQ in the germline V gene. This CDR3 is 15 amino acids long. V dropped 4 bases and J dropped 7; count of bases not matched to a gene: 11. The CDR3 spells CASSLFPGQGHEAFF. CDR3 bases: TGCGCCAGCAGCCTGTTTCCGGGACAGGGCCATGAAGCTTTCTTT. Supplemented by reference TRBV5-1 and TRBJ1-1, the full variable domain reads KAGVTQTPRYLIKTRGQQVTLSCSPISGHRSVSWYQQTPGQGLQFLFEYFSETQRNKGNFPGRFSGRQFSNSRSEMNVSTLELGDSALYLCASSLFPGQGHEAFFGQGTRLTVV.

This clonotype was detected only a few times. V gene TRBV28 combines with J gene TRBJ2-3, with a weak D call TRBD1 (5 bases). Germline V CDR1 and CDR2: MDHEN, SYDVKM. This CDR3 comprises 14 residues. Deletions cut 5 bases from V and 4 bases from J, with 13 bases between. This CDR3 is CASSLQGGSDTQYF. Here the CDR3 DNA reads TGTGCCAGCAGTCTTCAGGGCGGTTCAGATACGCAGTATTTT.

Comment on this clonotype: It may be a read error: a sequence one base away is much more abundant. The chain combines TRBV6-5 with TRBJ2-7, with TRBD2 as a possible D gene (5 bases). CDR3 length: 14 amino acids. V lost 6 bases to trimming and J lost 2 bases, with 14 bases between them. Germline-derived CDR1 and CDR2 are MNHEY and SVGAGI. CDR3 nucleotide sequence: TGTGCCAGCAGGAGAACGGGGAGCCCCTACGAGCAGTACTTC. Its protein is CASRRTGSPYEQYF.

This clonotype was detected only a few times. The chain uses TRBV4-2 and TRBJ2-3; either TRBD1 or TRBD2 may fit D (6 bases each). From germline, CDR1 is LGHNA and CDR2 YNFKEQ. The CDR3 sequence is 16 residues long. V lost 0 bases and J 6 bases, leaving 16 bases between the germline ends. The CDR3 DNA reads TGTGCCAGCAGCCAAGAAGAGTGGGGGGCGTCTGATACGCAGTATTTT. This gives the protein CASSQEEWGASDTQYF.

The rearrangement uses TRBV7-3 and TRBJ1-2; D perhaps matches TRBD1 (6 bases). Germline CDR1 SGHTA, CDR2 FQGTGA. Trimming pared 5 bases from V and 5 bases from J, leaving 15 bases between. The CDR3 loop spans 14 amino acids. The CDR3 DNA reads TGTGCCAGCAGCGGGGGGGCAGGGGTGTATGGCTACACCTTC. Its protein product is CASSGGAGVYGYTF.

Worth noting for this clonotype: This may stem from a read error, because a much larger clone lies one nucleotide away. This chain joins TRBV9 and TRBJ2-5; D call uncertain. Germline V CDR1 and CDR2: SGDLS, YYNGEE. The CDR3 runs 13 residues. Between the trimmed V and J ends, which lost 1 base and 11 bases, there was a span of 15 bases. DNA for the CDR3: TGTGCCAGCAGCGTACTAGTTTACGATGAGCAGTACTTC. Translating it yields CASSVLVYDEQYF.

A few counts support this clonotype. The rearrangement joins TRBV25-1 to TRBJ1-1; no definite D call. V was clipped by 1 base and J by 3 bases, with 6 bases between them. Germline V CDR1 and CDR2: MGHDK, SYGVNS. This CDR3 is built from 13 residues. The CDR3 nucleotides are TGTGCCAGCAGTGAATCCCCCGACACTGAAGCTTTCTTT. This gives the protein CASSESPDTEAFF.

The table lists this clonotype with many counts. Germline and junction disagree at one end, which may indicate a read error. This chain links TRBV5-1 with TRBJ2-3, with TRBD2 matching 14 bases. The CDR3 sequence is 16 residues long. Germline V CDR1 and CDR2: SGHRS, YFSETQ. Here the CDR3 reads CASSPGLAGGTDTQYF. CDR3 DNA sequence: TGTGCCAGCAGCCCAGGACTAGCGGGAGGAACAGATACGCAGTATTTT.

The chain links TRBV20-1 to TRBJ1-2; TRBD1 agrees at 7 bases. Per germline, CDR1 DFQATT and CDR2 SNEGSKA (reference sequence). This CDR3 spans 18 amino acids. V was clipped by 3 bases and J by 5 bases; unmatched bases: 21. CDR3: CSASLYQSGETGLYGYTF. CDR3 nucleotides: TGCAGTGCTAGCCTCTACCAATCGGGGGAGACAGGGCTTTATGGCTACACCTTC.

DNA of the CDR3: TGTGCCAGCAGCCAAGATCCTGTAGGGGCCTTAGGAGAAAAACTGTTTTTT. This translates into CASSQDPVGALGEKLFF. The chain uses TRBV4-2 and TRBJ1-4; D possibly corresponds to TRBD1 (5 bases). With 0 bases removed from V and 8 bases from J, the gap between germline ends came to 19 bases. Germline V gene lookup returns CDR1 LGHNA and CDR2 YNFKEQ. This CDR3 comprises 17 residues.

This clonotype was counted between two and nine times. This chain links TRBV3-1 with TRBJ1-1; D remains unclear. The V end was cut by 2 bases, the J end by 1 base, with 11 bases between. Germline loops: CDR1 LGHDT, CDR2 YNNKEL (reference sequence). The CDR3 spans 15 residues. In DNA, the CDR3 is TGTGCCAGCAGCCAAAGGACTGTATCGAACACTGAAGCTTTCTTT. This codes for CASSQRTVSNTEAFF.

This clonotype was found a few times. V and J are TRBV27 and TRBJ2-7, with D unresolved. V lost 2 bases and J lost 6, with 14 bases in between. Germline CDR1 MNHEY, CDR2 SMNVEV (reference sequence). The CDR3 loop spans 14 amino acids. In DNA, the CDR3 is TGTGCCAGCAGTTTAGGTAGTGTTCTTGGCGAGCAGTACTTC. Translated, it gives CASSLGSVLGEQYF.

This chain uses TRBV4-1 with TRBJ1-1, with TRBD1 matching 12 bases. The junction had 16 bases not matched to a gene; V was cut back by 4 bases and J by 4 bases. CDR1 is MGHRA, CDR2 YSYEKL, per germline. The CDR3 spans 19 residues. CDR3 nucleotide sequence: TGCGCCAGCAGCCTTCCCTCAGGGGGGACAGGGGGCTCGACCACTGAAGCTTTCTTT. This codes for CASSLPSGGTGGSTTEAFF.

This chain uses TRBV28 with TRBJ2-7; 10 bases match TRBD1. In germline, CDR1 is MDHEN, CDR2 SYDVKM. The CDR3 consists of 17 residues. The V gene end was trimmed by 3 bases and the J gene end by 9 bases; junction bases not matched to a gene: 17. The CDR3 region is CASSLSGQGVLPYRQYF. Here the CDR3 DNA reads TGTGCCAGCAGTTTGAGTGGACAGGGGGTACTGCCCTACAGGCAGTACTTC.

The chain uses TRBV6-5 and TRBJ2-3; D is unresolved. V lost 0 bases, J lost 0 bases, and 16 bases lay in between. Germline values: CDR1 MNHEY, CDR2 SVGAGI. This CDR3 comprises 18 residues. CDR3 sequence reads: CASSYSGRGGTSTDTQYF. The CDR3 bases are TGTGCCAGCAGTTACTCAGGGCGCGGCGGTACTAGCACAGATACGCAGTATTTT.

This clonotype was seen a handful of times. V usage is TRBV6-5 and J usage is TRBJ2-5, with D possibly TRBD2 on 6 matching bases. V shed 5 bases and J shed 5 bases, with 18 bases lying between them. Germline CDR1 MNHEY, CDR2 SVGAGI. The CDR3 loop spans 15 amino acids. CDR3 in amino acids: CASSPMDSGRETQYF. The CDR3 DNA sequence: TGTGCCAGCAGTCCAATGGACTCGGGGAGGGAGACCCAGTACTTC.

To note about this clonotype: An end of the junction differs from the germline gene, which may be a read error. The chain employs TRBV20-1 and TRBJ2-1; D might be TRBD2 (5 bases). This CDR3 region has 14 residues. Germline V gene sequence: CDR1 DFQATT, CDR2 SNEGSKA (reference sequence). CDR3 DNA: TGCAGTGCTAGAGCAAGAGGGAGTAACAATGAGCGGTTCTTC. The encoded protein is CSARARGSNNERFF.

For the CDR3, the DNA is TGTGCCAGCAGCCGTGGGGAGAAAGCTGAAAAACTGTTTTTT. Its protein is CASSRGEKAEKLFF. The chain employs TRBV7-6 and TRBJ1-4; D is undetermined. Germline V gene data show CDR1 as SGHVS and CDR2 as FNYEAQ. V shed 5 bases and J shed 7 bases, with 14 bases lying between them. The CDR3 runs 14 residues.

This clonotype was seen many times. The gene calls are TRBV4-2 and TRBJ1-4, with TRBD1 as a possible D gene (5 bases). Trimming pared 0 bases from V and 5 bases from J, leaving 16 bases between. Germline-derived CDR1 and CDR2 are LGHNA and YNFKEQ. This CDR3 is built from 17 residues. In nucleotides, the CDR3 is TGTGCCAGCAGCCAAGACGCGGCCAGGGCGAGCAATGAAAAACTGTTTTTT. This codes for CASSQDAARASNEKLFF.

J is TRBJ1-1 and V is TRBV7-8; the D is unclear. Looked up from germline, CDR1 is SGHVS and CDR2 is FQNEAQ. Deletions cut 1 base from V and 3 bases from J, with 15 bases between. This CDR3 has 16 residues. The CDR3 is CASSLEAAASDTEAFF. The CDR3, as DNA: TGTGCCAGCAGCTTAGAAGCGGCAGCTAGTGACACTGAAGCTTTCTTT.

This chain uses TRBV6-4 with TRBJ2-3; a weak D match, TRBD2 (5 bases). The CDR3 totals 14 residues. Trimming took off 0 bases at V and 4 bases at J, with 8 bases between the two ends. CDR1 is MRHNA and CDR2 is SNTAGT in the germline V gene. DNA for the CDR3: TGTGCCAGCAGTGACTCGAGAGGGTCAGATACGCAGTATTTT. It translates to CASSDSRGSDTQYF.

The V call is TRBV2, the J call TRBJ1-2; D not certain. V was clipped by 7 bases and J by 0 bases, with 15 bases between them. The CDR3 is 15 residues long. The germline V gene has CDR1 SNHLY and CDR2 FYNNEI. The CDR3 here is CASIALSSSNYGYTF. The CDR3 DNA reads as TGTGCCAGCATAGCACTCAGTAGCTCTAACTATGGCTACACCTTC.

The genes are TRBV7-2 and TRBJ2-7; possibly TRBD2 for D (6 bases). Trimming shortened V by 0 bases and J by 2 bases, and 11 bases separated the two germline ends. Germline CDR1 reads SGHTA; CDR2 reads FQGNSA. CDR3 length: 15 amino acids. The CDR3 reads CASSLAMTGAYEQYF. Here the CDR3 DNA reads TGTGCCAGCAGCTTAGCGATGACGGGGGCCTACGAGCAGTACTTC.

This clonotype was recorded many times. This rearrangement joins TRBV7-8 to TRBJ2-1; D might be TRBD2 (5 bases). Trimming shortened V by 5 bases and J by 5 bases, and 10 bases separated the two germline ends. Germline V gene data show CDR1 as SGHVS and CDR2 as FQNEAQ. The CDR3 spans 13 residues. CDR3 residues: CASSPTTDNEQFF. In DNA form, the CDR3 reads TGTGCCAGCAGCCCGACTACTGACAATGAGCAGTTCTTC. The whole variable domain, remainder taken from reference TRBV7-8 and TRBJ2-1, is GAGVSQSPRYKVAKRGQDVALRCDPISGHVSLFWYQQALGQGPEFLTYFQNEAQLDKSGLPSDRFFAERPEGSVSTLKIQRTQQEDSAVYLCASSPTTDNEQFFGPGTRLTVL.

In nucleotides, the CDR3 is TGTGCCAGTGCGGGGAGCGGGGGACCCTCCTACCCCCGGTTCTTC. Its translation: CASAGSGGPSYPRFF. This chain uses TRBV6-5 with TRBJ2-1, with 8 bases that match TRBD2. Unmatched junction bases numbered 22, after V lost 9 bases and J lost 15 bases. From germline, CDR1 is MNHEY and CDR2 SVGAGI. There are 15 residues in the CDR3.

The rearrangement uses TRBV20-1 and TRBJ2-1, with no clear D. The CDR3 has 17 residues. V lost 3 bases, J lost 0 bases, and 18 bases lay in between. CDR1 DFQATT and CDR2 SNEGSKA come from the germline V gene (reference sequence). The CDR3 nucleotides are TGCAGTGCTAGCGGCTCCAGTAGCCAACCCTCCTACAATGAGCAGTTCTTC. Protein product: CSASGSSSQPSYNEQFF.

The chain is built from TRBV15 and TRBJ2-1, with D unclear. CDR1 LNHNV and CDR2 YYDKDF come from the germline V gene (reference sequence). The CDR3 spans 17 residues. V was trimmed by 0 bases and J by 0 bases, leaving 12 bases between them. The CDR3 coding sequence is TGTGCCACCAGCAGAGATGTGGGTTACTTCTCCTACAATGAGCAGTTCTTC. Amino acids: CATSRDVGYFSYNEQFF. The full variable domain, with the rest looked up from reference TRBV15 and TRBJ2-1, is DAMVIQNPRYQVTQFGKPVTLSCSQTLNHNVMYWYQQKSSQAPKLLFHYYDKDFNNEADTPDNFQSRRPNTSFCFLDIRSPGLGDTAMYLCATSRDVGYFSYNEQFFGPGTRLTVL.

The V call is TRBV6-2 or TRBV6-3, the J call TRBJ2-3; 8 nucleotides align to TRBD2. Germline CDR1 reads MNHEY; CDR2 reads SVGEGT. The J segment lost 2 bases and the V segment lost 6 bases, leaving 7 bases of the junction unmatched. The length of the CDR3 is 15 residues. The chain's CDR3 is CASRSTGGLTDTQYF. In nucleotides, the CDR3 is TGTGCCAGCAGGAGTACGGGGGGGCTCACAGATACGCAGTATTTT.

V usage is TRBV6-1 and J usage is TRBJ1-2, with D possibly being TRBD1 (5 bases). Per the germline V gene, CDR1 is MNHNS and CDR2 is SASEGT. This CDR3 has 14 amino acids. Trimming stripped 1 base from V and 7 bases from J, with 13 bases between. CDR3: CASSEGQGDRGYTF. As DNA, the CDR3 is TGTGCCAGCAGTGAAGGGCAGGGTGATCGTGGCTACACCTTC.